The present TCR beta chain was sequenced within a study of T cells in Graves' hyperthyroidism and ophthalmopathy. Many counts were recorded for this clonotype. RNA transcripts yielded amplified TCR beta CDR3 regions. Initially, a first-round RT-PCR of the TCR CDR3 employed the HTBI primer set. TCRdb recomputed calls from the multiplex PCR reads with MiXCR, one row per CDR3 protein. The sample includes 300,000 to 400,000 distinct CDR3 sequences, more than 11% seen only once; the top ten take around 24%. CDR3 size: 14 residues. With 2 bases removed from V and 5 bases from J, the gap between germline ends came to 12 bases. Germline-derived CDR1 and CDR2 are SGHTA and FQGNSA.

This receptor was taken from a woman aged 25 to 39 with Graves' hyperthyroidism. The rearrangement links TRBV7-2 to TRBJ1-1, with D perhaps matching TRBD1 (5 bases). Sequenced: blood. The DNA for the CDR3 is TGTGCCAGCAGCTTAATGATGGAGGGGACTGAAGCTTTCTTT. This encodes CASSLMMEGTEAFF.